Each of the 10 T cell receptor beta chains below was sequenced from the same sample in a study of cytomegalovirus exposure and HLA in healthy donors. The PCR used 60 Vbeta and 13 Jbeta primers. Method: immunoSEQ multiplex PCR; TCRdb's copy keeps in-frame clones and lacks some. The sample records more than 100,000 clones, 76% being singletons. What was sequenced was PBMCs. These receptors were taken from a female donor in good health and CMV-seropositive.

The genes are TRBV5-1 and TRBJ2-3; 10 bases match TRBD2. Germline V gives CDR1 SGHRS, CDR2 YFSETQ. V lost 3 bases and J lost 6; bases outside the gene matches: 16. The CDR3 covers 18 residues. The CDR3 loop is CASSSLSGGPMSLDTQYF. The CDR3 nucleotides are TGCGCCAGCAGCTCCCTTAGCGGGGGGCCCATGTCTTTGGATACGCAGTATTTT.

The CDR3 DNA is TGTGCCAGCAGTTACAGGGGAAGGGAAGCTTTCTTT. This sequence encodes CASSYRGREAFF. This sequence joins TRBV6-5 and TRBJ1-1; D perhaps matches TRBD1 (5 bases). V shed 2 bases and J shed 8 bases, with 9 bases lying between them. Germline V CDR1 and CDR2: MNHEY, SVGAGI. The CDR3 totals 12 residues.

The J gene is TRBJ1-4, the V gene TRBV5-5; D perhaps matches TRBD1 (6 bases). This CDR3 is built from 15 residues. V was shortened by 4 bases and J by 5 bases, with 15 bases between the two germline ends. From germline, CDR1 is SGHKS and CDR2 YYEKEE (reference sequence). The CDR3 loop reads CASSPRGAQNEKLFF. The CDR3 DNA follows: TGTGCCAGCAGCCCGCGGGGGGCGCAAAATGAAAAACTGTTTTTT.

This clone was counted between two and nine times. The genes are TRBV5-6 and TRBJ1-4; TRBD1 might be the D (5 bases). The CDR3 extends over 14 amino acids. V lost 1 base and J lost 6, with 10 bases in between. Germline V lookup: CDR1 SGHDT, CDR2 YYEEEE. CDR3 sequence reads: CASSLKGSYEKLFF. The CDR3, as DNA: TGTGCCAGCAGCTTGAAGGGGTCGTATGAAAAACTGTTTTTT.

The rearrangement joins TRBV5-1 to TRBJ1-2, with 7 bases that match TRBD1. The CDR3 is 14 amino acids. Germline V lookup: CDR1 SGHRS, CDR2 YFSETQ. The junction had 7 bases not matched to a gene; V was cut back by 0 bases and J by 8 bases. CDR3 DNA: TGCGCCAGCAGCTTGGGACAGGGTATCGGGGGCTACACCTTC. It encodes CASSLGQGIGGYTF.

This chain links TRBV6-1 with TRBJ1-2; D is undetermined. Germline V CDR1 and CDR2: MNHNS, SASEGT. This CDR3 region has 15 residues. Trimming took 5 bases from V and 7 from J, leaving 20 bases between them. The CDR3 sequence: CASSPFSGVPGGYTF. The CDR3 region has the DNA TGTGCCAGCAGTCCTTTCTCCGGGGTCCCTGGTGGCTACACCTTC.

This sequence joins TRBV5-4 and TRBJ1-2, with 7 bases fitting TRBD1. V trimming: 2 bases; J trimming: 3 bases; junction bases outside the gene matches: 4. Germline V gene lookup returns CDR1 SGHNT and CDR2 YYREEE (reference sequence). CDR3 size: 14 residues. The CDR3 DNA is TGTGCCAGCAGCTTAGGGGGCACAGACTATGGCTACACCTTC. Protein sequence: CASSLGGTDYGYTF.

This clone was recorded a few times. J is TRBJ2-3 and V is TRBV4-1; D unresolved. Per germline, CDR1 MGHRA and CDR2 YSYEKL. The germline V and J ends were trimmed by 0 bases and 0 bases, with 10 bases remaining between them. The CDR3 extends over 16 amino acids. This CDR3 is CASSQDRGQSTDTQYF. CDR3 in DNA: TGCGCCAGCAGCCAAGATAGAGGTCAAAGCACAGATACGCAGTATTTT.

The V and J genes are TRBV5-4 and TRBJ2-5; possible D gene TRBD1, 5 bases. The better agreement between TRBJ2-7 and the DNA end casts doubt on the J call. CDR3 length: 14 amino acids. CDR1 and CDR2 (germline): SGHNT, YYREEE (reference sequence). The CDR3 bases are TGTGCCAGCAGCTTGGGACAGAAGACCTACGAGCAGTACTTC. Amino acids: CASSLGQKTYEQYF.

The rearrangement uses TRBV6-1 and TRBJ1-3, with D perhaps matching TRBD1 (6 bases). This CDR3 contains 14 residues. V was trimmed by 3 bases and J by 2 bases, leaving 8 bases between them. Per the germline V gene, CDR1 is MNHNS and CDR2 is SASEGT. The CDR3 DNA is TGTGCCAGCAGTGAGCGGACAGCTGGAAACACCATATATTTT. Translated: CASSERTAGNTIYF.